The rows below give T cell receptor beta chains drawn from one sample of a study of T cells in Graves' hyperthyroidism and ophthalmopathy. TCRdb re-derived calls from the multiplex PCR reads in MiXCR, one entry per CDR3 protein. The repertoire holds 300,000 to 450,000 distinct CDR3 sequences, with 14% to 15% as singletons. The specimen sequenced was blood. The receptors originated from a woman in her 30s with Graves' hyperthyroidism. Each CDR3 is given with its conserved first and last residue. Fields, in order: V gene, clone size, CDR3 protein. The listing skips clone size in some rows; elsewhere it reads once, few, many or a size class.

v_gene: TRBV5-1; abundance: .; CDR3aa: CASSLGQGSGTDTQYF
v_gene: TRBV18; abundance: .; CDR3aa: CASSPPRAGVQETQYF
v_gene: TRBV2; abundance: many; CDR3aa: CASSREGTGQGNSPLHF
v_gene: TRBV4-1; abundance: .; CDR3aa: CASSPPIVGPEYTQYF
v_gene: TRBV18; abundance: many; CDR3aa: CASSPPGTGDPYGYTF
v_gene: TRBV9; abundance: .; CDR3aa: CASSQMGGSNQPQHF
v_gene: TRBV4-1; abundance: .; CDR3aa: CASSQTQGAIYEQYF
v_gene: TRBV29-1; abundance: few; CDR3aa: CSVLAGPKNIQYF
v_gene: TRBV10-3; abundance: many; CDR3aa: CAISEVRATYEQYF
v_gene: TRBV10-1; abundance: many; CDR3aa: CASSEMGPYNEQFF
v_gene: TRBV28; abundance: .; CDR3aa: CASSQDISAGIARDEQFF
v_gene: TRBV6-1; abundance: .; CDR3aa: CASWTGLGTEAFF
v_gene: TRBV18; abundance: .; CDR3aa: CASSPGSNYGYTF
v_gene: TRBV5-1; abundance: .; CDR3aa: CAGSLVGLDNEQFF
v_gene: TRBV7-9; abundance: .; CDR3aa: CASVDRVSVIQYF
v_gene: TRBV3-1; abundance: many; CDR3aa: CASSQPGQSSEAFF
v_gene: TRBV9; abundance: .; CDR3aa: CASSAGDQPQHF
v_gene: TRBV5-6; abundance: few; CDR3aa: CASSARLAGNEQFF
v_gene: TRBV7-6; abundance: many; CDR3aa: CASSLSSGPSYEQYF
v_gene: TRBV18; abundance: many; CDR3aa: CASSRNLLEDRGPQETQYF
v_gene: TRBV20-1; abundance: few; CDR3aa: CSARDQGKAWEKLFF
v_gene: TRBV12-5; abundance: few; CDR3aa: CASGLWPTGNEQYF